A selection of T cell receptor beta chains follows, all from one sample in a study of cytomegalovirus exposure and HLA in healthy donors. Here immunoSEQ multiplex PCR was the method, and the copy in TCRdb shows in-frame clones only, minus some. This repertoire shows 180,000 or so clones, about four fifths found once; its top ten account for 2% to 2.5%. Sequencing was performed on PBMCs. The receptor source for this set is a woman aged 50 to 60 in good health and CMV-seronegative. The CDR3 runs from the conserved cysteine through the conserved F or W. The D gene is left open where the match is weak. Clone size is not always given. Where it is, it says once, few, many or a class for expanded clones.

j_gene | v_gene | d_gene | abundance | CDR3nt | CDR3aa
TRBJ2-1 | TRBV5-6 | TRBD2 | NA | TGTGCCAGCAGCTTGGCGGGGGGGAATGAGCAGTTCTTC | CASSLAGGNEQFF
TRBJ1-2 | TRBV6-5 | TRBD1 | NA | TGTGCCAGCAAAACGGGACAGCTAAACTATGGCTACACCTTC | CASKTGQLNYGYTF
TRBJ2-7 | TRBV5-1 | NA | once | TGCGCCAGCGGGAAAGGCGGGCGCGAGAACGAGCAGTACTTC | CASGKGGRENEQYF
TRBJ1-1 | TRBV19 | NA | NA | TGTGCCAGTGTAGGGAGTTTGAACACTGAAGCTTTCTTT | CASVGSLNTEAFF
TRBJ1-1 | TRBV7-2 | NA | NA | TGTGCCAGCAGCCCCGGGCAGGGGCGGACTGAAGCTTTCTTT | CASSPGQGRTEAFF
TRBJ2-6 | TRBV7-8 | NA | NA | TGTGCCAGCAGCCACCAACGAGGGCAAATAGGTGGGGCCAACGTCCTGACTTTC | CASSHQRGQIGGANVLTF
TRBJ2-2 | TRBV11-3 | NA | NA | TGTGCCAGCAGCTTTGGTCATCGCGAGAACACCGGGGAGCTGTTTTTT | CASSFGHRENTGELFF
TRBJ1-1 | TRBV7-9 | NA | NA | TGTGCCAGCAGTTCCCGGGACAAAGCTTTCTTT | CASSSRDKAFF
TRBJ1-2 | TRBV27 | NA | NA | TGTGCCAGCAGTACCTTTTCTATAAGCCCCCCCGATAACTATGGCTACACCTTC | CASSTFSISPPDNYGYTF
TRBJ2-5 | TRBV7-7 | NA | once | TGTGCTAGCAGCGCTATACAGGGAGGGCAAGAGACCCAGTACTTC | CASSAIQGGQETQYF
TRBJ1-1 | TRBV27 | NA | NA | TGTGCCAGCAGACCTAAGGTACGGAGCACTGAAGCTTTCTTT | CASRPKVRSTEAFF
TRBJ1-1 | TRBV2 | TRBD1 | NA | TGTGCCAGCAGTGAGCGGACAGGGGGCCGGGCTTTCTTT | CASSERTGGRAFF
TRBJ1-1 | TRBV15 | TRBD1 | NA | TGTGCCACCAGCAGGGATCCACAGGGGTGGATCACTGAAGCTTTCTTT | CATSRDPQGWITEAFF
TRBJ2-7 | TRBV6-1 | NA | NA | TGTGCCAGCAGTCTGAGAGACATGACCTACGAGCAGTACTTC | CASSLRDMTYEQYF
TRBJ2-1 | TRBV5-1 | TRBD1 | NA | TGCGCCAGCAGCTTGGATAACAGGGGATCATTGGATGAGCAGTTCTTC | CASSLDNRGSLDEQFF
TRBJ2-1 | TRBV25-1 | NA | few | TGTGCCAGCAGCCCACCGGGACTGGGATACAATGAGCAGTTCTTC | CASSPPGLGYNEQFF
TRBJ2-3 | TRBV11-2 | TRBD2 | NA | TGTGCCAGCAGCTTAGGTCCGGGAGGAGGGGCAGATACGCAGTATTTT | CASSLGPGGGADTQYF
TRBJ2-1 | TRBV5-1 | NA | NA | TGCGCCAGCAGCTTGGTCGGGAGCTCCTACAATGAGCAGTTCTTC | CASSLVGSSYNEQFF
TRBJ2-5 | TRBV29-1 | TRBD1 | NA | TGCAGCACAACAGAGGACAGGGGTGTTAGAGAGACCCAGTACTTC | CSTTEDRGVRETQYF
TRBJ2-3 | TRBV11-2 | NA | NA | TGTGCCAGCACCCGTGCGGCCACAGATACGCAGTATTTT | CASTRAATDTQYF